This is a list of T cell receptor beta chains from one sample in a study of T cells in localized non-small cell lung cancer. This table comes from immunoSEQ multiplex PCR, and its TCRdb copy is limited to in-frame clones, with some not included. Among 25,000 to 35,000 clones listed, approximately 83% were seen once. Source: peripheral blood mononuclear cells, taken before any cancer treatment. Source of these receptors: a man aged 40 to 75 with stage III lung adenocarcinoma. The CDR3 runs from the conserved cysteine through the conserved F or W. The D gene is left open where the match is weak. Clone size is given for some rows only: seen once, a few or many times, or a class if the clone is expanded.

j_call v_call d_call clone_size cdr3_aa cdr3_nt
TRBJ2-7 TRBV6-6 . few CASSYGWGRYEQYF TGTGCCAGCAGTTACGGATGGGGCCGGTACGAGCAGTACTTC
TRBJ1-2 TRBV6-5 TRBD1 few CASTRTGKIYGYTF TGTGCCAGCACAAGGACAGGGAAGATCTATGGCTACACCTTC
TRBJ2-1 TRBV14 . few CASSPMRDFSISYNEQFF TGTGCCAGCAGTCCCATGCGGGACTTCTCCATTAGCTACAATGAGCAGTTCTTC
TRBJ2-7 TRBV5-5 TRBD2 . CASSLRYGGSTYEQYF TGTGCCAGCAGCTTGAGGTACGGCGGGAGCACGTACGAGCAGTACTTC
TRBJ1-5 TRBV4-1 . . CASSQDRVTLGNQPQHF TGCGCCAGCAGCCAAGATCGTGTCACCCTAGGAAATCAGCCCCAGCATTTT
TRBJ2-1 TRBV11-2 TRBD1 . CASSSNRDRVHNEQFF TGTGCCAGCAGCTCAAACCGGGACAGAGTCCACAATGAGCAGTTCTTC
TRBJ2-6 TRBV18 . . CASSPNAISGANVLTF TGTGCCAGCTCACCGAATGCGATCTCTGGGGCCAACGTCCTGACTTTC
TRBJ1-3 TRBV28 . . CASRRTESGNTIYF TGTGCCAGCAGAAGAACAGAATCTGGAAACACCATATATTTT
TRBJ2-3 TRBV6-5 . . CASSPNSDTQYF TGTGCCAGCAGCCCTAATAGCGATACGCAGTATTTT
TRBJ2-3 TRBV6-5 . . CASSPADSTDTQYF TGTGCCAGCAGTCCGGCGGATAGCACAGATACGCAGTATTTT
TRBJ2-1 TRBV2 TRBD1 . CASRPTGVEQFF TGTGCCAGCAGGCCTACAGGGGTTGAGCAGTTCTTC
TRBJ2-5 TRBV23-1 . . CASIRDQETQYF TGCGCCAGCATACGGGACCAAGAGACCCAGTACTTC
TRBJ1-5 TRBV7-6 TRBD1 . CASSSEGQGPQHF TGTGCCAGCAGCTCAGAAGGACAGGGGCCCCAGCATTTT
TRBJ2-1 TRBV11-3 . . CASSSRQDNEQFF TGTGCCAGCAGCTCCAGACAGGACAATGAGCAGTTCTTC
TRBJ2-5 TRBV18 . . CASSPPAGDETQYF TGTGCCAGCTCACCACCGGCAGGGGATGAGACCCAGTACTTC
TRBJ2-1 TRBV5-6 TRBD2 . CASSSRGGAFNEQFF TGTGCCAGCAGCTCCCGGGGGGGGGCTTTCAATGAGCAGTTCTTC
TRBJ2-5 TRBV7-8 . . CASSLSGVETQYF TGTGCCAGCAGCTTATCTGGGGTGGAGACCCAGTACTTC
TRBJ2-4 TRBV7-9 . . CASSLGGQGSIQYF TGTGCCAGCAGCTTAGGAGGCCAGGGTAGCATTCAGTACTTC
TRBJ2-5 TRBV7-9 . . CASSLATGREETQYF TGTGCCAGCAGCTTAGCGACGGGTAGGGAAGAGACCCAGTACTTC
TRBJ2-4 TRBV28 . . CASSLSRSLAKNIQYF TGTGCCAGCAGTTTGTCCAGGTCTCTAGCCAAAAACATTCAGTACTTC
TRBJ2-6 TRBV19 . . CASSQMSSGANVLTF TGTGCCAGTAGTCAAATGAGCTCTGGGGCCAACGTCCTGACTTTC
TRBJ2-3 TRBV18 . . CASSPQGDTQYF TGTGCCAGCTCACCGCAAGGGGATACGCAGTATTTT
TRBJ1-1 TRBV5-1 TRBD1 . CASSVGQLNTEAFF TGCGCCAGCAGCGTGGGACAGCTGAACACTGAAGCTTTCTTT
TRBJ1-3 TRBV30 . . CAWSVGYSGNTIYF TGTGCCTGGAGTGTAGGGTACTCTGGAAACACCATATATTTT
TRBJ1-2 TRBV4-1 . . CASSPLGRDGVYGYTF TGCGCCAGCAGCCCCCTAGGGAGGGATGGGGTCTATGGCTACACCTTC
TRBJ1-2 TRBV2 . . CASSGVSTAYGYTF TGTGCCAGCAGTGGGGTCAGCACGGCATATGGCTACACCTTC
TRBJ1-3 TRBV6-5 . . CASSYGTSLSGNTIYF TGTGCCAGCAGTTACGGGACCAGCCTTTCTGGAAACACCATATATTTT
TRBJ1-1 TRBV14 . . CASSPGRMNTEAFF TGTGCCAGCAGCCCCGGAAGGATGAACACTGAAGCTTTCTTT
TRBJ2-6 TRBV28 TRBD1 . CASISGQEITGANVLTF TGTGCCAGCATATCGGGACAGGAGATAACTGGGGCCAACGTCCTGACTTTC
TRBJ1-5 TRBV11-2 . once CASSFQGPYLSNQPQHF TGTGCCAGCAGTTTTCAGGGTCCATATCTTAGCAATCAGCCCCAGCATTTT
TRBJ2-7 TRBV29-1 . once CSVEDHYEQYF TGCAGCGTTGAAGATCACTACGAGCAGTACTTC
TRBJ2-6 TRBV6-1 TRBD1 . CASSKGGQGFAGANVLTF TGTGCCAGCAGTAAAGGGGGACAGGGGTTTGCTGGGGCCAACGTCCTGACTTTC
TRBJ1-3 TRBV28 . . CASSGAGLFGNTIYF TGTGCCAGCAGCGGGGCAGGGCTTTTTGGAAACACCATATATTTT
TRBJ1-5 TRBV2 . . CASSDRRDSQPQHF TGTGCCAGCAGTGATAGACGTGACTCTCAGCCCCAGCATTTT
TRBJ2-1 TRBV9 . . CASSPPGSRVNEQFF TGTGCCAGCAGCCCCCCAGGATCGAGGGTCAATGAGCAGTTCTTC
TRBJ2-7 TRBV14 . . CASSQVQGVLYEQYF TGTGCCAGCAGCCAAGTACAAGGGGTCCTATACGAGCAGTACTTC
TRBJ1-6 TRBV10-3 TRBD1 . CAISELGQGGGASPLHF TGTGCCATCAGTGAGTTGGGACAGGGAGGAGGAGCGTCACCCCTCCACTTT
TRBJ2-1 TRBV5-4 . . CASSLRDRHNEQFF TGTGCCAGCAGCTTACGGGACCGTCACAATGAGCAGTTCTTC
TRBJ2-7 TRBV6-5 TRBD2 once CASSRGLAGSYEQYF TGTGCCAGCAGTCGCGGACTAGCGGGCTCCTACGAGCAGTACTTC
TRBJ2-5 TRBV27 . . CASSRAGLRETQYF TGTGCCAGCAGCCGAGCTGGACTTCGGGAGACCCAGTACTTC
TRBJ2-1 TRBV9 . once CASSVGRSSYNEQFF TGTGCCAGCAGCGTAGGGCGGAGCTCCTACAATGAGCAGTTCTTC
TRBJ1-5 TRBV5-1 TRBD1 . CASSVGDSGNQPQHF TGCGCCAGCAGCGTGGGGGACAGTGGCAATCAGCCCCAGCATTTT
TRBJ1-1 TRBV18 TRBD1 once CASSPRWTGGEAFF TGTGCCAGCTCACCACGTTGGACAGGAGGTGAAGCTTTCTTT
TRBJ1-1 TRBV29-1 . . CSVRTQLNTEAFF TGCAGCGTCAGAACACAATTGAACACTGAAGCTTTCTTT
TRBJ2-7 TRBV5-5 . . CASEREGNRNEQYF TGTGCCAGTGAACGGGAAGGTAATAGAAACGAGCAGTACTTC
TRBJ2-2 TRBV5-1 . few CASSLSGGYTGELFF TGCGCCAGCAGCTTGTCAGGGGGGTATACCGGGGAGCTGTTTTTT
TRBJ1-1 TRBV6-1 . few CASIKQATTEAFF TGTGCCAGCATCAAACAGGCAACGACTGAAGCTTTCTTT